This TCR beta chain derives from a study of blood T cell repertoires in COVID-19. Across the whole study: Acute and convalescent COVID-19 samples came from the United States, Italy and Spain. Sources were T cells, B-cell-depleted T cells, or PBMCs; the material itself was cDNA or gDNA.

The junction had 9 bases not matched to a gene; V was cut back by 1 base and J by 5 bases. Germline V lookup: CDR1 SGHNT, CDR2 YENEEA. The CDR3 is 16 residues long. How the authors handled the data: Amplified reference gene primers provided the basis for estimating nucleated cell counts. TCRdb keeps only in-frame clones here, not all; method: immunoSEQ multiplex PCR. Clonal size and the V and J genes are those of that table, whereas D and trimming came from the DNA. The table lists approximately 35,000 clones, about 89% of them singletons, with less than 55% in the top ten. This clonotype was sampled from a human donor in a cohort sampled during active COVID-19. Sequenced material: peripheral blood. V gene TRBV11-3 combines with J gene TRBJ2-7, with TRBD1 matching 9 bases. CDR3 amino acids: CASSLGGTGRAHEQYF. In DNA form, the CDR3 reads TGTGCCAGCAGCTTAGGGGGGACAGGGAGGGCCCACGAGCAGTACTTC.